This T cell receptor (beta chain) originates from a study of blood T cell repertoires in COVID-19. Whole-study context: Donors in the United States, Italy and Spain gave samples during acute or convalescent COVID-19. PBMCs, B-cell-depleted T cells, or T cells provided the cDNA or gDNA that made up the material.

Data came from immunoSEQ multiplex PCR; TCRdb stores just in-frame clones and leaves some out. The table lists approximately 150,000 clones, around 83% of them singletons. The CDR3 runs 18 residues. The J segment lost 3 bases and the V segment lost 5 bases, leaving 11 bases of the junction unmatched. Germline assignment: CDR1 SEHNR and CDR2 FQNEAQ (reference sequence). The receptor comes from a woman in her sixties or seventies who had recovered from COVID-19. Sequenced: peripheral blood. The V and J genes are TRBV7-9 and TRBJ2-7, with 15 bases fitting TRBD2. CDR3 nucleotide sequence: TGTGCCAGCAGCCCGCCCCCGGGACTAGCGGGGGGTCGCTACGAGCAGTACTTC. Translation gives CASSPPPGLAGGRYEQYF.